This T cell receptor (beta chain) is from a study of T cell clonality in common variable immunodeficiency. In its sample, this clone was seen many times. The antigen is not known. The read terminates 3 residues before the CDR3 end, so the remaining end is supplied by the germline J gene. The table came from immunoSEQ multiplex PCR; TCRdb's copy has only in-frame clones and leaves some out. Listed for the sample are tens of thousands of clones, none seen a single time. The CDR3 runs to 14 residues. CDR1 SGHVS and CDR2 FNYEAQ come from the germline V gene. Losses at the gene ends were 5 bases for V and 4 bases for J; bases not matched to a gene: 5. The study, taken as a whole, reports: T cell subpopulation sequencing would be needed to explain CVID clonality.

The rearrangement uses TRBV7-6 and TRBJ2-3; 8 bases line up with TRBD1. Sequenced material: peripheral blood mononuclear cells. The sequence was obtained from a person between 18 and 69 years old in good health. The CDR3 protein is CASSVGQGADTQYF. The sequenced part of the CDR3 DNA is TGTGCCAGCAGCGTCGGACAGGGAGCAGATACG. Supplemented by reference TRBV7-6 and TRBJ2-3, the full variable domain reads GAGVSQSPRYKVTKRGQDVALRCDPISGHVSLYWYRQALGQGPEFLTYFNYEAQQDKSGLPNDRFSAERPEGSISTLTIQRTEQRDSAMYRCASSVGQGADTQYFGPGTRLTVL.